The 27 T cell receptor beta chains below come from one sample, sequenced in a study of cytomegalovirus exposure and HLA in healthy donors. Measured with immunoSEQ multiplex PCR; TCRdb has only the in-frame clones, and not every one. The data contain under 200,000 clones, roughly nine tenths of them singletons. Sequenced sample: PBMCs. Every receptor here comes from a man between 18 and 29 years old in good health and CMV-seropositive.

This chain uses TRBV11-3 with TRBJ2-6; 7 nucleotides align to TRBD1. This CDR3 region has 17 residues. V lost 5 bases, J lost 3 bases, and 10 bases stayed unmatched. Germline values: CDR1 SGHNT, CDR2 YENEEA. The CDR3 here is CASSPADRAGGANVLTF. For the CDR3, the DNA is TGTGCCAGCAGCCCCGCCGACAGGGCGGGTGGGGCCAACGTCCTGACTTTC.

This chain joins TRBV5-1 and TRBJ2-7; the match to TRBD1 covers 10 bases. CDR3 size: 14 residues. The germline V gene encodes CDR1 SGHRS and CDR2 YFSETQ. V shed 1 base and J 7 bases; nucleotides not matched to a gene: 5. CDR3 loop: CASSLRQGAREQYF. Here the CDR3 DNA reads TGCGCCAGCAGCTTGAGACAGGGGGCGAGGGAGCAGTACTTC.

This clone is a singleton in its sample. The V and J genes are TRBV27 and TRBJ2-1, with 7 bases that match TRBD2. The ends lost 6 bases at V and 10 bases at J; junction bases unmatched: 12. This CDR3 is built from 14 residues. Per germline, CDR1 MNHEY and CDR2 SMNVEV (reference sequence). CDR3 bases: TGTGCCAGCAGGGGACTCGGGGGAGGGAGAGAGCAGTTCTTC. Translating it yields CASRGLGGGREQFF.

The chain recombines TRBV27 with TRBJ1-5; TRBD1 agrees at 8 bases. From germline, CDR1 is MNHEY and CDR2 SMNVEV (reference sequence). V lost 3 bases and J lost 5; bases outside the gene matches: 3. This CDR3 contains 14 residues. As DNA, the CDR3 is TGTGCCAGCAGTTTGGCGACAGGGGATCAGCCCCAGCATTTT. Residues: CASSLATGDQPQHF.

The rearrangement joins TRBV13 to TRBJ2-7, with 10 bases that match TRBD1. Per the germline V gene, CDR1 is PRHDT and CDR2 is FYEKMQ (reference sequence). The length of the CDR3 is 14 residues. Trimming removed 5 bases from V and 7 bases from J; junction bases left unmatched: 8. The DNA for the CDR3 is TGTGCCAGCAGCCTCCGACAGGGGGCGGAGGAGCAGTACTTC. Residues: CASSLRQGAEEQYF.

The CDR3 DNA is TGTGCCAGCAGTTGGGTGGGACAGGGGACCTACGAGCAGTACTTC. This gives the protein CASSWVGQGTYEQYF. The chain is built from TRBV5-5 and TRBJ2-7; TRBD1 matches 10 bases. V was pared by 5 bases and J by 2 bases, with 7 bases of the junction left unmatched. The CDR3 totals 15 residues. Germline loops: CDR1 SGHKS, CDR2 YYEKEE (reference sequence).

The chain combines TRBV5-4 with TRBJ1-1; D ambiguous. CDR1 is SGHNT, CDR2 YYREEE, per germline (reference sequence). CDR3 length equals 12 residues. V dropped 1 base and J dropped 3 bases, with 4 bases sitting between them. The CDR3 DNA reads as TGTGCCAGCAGCTTGCTTGACACTGAAGCTTTCTTT. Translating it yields CASSLLDTEAFF. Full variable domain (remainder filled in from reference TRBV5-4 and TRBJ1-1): ETGVTQSPTHLIKTRGQQVTLRCSSQSGHNTVSWYQQALGQGPQFIFQYYREEENGRGNFPPRFSGLQFPNYSSELNVNALELDDSALYLCASSLLDTEAFFGQGTRLTVV.

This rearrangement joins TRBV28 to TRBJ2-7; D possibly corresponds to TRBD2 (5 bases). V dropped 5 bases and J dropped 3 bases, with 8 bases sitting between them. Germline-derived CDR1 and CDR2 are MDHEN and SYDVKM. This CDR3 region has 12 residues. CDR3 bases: TGTGCCAGCAGTAGGACTTACTACGAGCAGTACTTC. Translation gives CASSRTYYEQYF.

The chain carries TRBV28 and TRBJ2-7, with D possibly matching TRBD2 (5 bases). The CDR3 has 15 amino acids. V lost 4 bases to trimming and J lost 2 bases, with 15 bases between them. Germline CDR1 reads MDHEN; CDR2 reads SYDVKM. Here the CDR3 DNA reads TGTGCCAGCAGTTCTTCCACCCGGGGTGCCTACGAGCAGTACTTC. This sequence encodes CASSSSTRGAYEQYF.

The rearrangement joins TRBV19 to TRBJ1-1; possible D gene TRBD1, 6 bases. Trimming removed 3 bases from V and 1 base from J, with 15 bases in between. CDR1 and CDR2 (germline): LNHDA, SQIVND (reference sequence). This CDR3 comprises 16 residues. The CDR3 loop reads CASSIVPGVGNTEAFF. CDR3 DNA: TGTGCCAGTAGTATCGTACCAGGGGTGGGGAACACTGAAGCTTTCTTT.

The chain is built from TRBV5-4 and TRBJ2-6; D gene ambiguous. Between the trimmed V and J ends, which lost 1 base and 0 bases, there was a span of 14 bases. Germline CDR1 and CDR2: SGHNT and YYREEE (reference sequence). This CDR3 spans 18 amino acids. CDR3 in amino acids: CASSLLGTTRSGANVLTF. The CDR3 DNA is TGTGCCAGCAGCTTGTTAGGTACTACACGCTCTGGGGCCAACGTCCTGACTTTC.

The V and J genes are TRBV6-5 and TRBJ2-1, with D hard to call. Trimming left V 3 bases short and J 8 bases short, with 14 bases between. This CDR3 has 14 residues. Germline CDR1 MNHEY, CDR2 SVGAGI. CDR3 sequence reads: CASSYLRSNHEQFF. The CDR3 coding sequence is TGTGCCAGCAGTTATTTGCGGAGCAACCATGAGCAGTTCTTC.

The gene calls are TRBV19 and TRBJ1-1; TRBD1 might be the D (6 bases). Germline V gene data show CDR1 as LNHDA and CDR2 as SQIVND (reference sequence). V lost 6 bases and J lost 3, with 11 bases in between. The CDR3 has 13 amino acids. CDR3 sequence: CASRVDRDTEAFF. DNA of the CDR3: TGTGCCAGTAGGGTGGACAGAGACACTGAAGCTTTCTTT.

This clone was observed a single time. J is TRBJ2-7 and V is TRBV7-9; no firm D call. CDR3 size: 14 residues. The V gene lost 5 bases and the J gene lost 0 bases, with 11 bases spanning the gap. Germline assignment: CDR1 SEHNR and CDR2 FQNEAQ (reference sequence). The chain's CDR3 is CASSLLQSSYEQYF. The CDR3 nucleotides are TGTGCCAGCAGCCTCCTACAGAGCTCCTACGAGCAGTACTTC. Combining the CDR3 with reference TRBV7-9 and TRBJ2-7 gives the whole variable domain DTGVSQNPRHKITKRGQNVTFRCDPISEHNRLYWYRQTLGQGPEFLTYFQNEAQLEKSRLLSDRFSAERPKGSFSTLEIQRTEQGDSAMYLCASSLLQSSYEQYFGPGTRLTVT.

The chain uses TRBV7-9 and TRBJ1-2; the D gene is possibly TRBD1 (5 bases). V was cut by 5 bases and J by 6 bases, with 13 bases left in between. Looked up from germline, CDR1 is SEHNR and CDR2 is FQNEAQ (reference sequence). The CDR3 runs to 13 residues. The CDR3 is CASSAGTGDGYTF. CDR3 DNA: TGTGCCAGCAGCGCCGGGACGGGAGATGGCTACACCTTC.

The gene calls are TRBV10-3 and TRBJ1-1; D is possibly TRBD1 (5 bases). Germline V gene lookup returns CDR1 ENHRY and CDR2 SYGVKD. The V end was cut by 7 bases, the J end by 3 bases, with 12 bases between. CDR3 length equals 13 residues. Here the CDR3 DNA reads TGTGCCATCAAACCAGGGCATGACACTGAAGCTTTCTTT. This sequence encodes CAIKPGHDTEAFF.

The CDR3 is CASKRTGVKGYTF. DNA for the CDR3: TGTGCCAGCAAACGGACAGGGGTTAAAGGCTACACCTTC. The chain joins TRBV2 to TRBJ1-2; TRBD1 matches at 9 bases. Germline CDR1 reads SNHLY; CDR2 reads FYNNEI. The V segment lost 7 bases and the J segment 8 bases; nucleotides outside the gene matches: 8. The CDR3 is 13 amino acids. The full variable domain, rest sourced from reference TRBV2 and TRBJ1-2, is EPEVTQTPSHQVTQMGQEVILRCVPISNHLYFYWYRQILGQKVEFLVSFYNNEISEKSEIFDDQFSVERPDGSNFTLKIRSTKLEDSAMYFCASKRTGVKGYTFGSGTRLTVV.

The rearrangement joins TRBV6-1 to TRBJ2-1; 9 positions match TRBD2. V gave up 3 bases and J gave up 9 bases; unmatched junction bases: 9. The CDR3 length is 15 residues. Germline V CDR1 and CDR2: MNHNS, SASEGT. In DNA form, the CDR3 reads TGTGCCAGCAGTGACTTAGCGGGAGTAAGTGGTGAGCAGTTCTTC. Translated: CASSDLAGVSGEQFF.

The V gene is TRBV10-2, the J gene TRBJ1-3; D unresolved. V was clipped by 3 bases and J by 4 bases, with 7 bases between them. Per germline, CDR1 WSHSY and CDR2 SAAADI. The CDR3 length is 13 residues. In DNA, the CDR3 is TGCGCCAGCAGTGAAGCGCGGGGAAACACCATATATTTT. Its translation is CASSEARGNTIYF.

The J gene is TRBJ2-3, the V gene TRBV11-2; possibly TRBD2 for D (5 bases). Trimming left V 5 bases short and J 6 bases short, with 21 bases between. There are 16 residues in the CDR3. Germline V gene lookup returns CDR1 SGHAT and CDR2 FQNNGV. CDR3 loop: CASSPPYEGEADTQYF. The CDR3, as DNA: TGTGCCAGCAGCCCACCCTACGAGGGAGAAGCGGATACGCAGTATTTT. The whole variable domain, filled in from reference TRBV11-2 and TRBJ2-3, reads EAGVAQSPRYKIIEKRQSVAFWCNPISGHATLYWYQQILGQGPKLLIQFQNNGVVDDSQLPKDRFSAERLKGVDSTLKIQPAKLEDSAVYLCASSPPYEGEADTQYFGPGTRLTVL.

The CDR3 reads CASSQDRGHEQYF. CDR3 sequence (DNA): TGCGCCAGCAGCCAAGACAGGGGCCACGAGCAGTACTTC. The V call is TRBV4-1, the J call TRBJ2-7; D is possibly TRBD1 (6 bases). Germline assignment: CDR1 MGHRA and CDR2 YSYEKL. V was pared by 0 bases and J by 5 bases, with 8 bases between. The CDR3 contains 13 residues.

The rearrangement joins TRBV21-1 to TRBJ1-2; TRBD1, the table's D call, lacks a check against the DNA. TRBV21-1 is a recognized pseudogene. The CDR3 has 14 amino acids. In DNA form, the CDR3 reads TGTGCCAGCAGCGGTAGACAAACTAACTATGGCTACACCTTC. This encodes CASSGRQTNYGYTF.

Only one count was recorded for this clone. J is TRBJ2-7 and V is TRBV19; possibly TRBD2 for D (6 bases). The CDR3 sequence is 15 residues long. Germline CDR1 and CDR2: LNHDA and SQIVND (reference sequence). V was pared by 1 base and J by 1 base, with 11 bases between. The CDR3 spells CASSIGAGLSYEQYF. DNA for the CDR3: TGTGCCAGTAGTATAGGGGCGGGGCTGTCCTACGAGCAGTACTTC.

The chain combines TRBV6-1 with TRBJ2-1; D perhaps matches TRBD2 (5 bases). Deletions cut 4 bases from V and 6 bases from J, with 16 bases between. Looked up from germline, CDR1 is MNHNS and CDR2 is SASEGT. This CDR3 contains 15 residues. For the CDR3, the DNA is TGTGCCAGCAGTGCCCACGGGGATCCTCCCAATGAGCAGTTCTTC. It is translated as CASSAHGDPPNEQFF.

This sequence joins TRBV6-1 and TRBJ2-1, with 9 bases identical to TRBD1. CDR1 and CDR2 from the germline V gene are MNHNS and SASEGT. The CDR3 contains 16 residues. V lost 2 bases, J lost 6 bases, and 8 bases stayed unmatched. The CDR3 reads CASSEYTRDRVNEQFF. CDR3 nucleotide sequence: TGTGCCAGCAGTGAATATACCCGGGACAGGGTCAATGAGCAGTTCTTC.

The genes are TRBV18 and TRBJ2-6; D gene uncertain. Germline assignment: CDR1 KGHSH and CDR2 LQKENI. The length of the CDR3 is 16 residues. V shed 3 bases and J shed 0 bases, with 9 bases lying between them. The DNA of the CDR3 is TGTGCCAGCTCACCGATTAGCCCCTCTGGGGCCAACGTCCTGACTTTC. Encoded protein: CASSPISPSGANVLTF.

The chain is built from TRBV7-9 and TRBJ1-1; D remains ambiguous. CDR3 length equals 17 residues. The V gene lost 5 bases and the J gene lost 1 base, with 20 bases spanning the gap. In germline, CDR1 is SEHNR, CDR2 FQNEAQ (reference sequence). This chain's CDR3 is CASSPILFSAENTEAFF. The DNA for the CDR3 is TGTGCCAGCAGCCCCATTTTATTTTCGGCGGAGAACACTGAAGCTTTCTTT.